Each of the 8 T cell receptor beta chains below was sequenced from the same sample in a study of spatial heterogeneity in lung cancer. Using its own MiXCR run on the 5' RACE reads, TCRdb lists one record per CDR3 protein. The table shows about 95,000 distinct CDR3 sequences, with roughly 10% occurring only once. The time point: sample taken at primary tumor resection. Without sorting, whole RNA was sequenced from tumor, nontumor lung or frozen PBMC. Material: PBMCs, obtained at surgery. The receptors stem from a male donor with early-stage non-small cell lung cancer.

A word on this clonotype: Its ends do not fully match the called genes, so a read error is possible. This sequence joins TRBV2 and TRBJ2-2; possibly TRBD1 for D (6 bases). Germline CDR1 is SNHLY and CDR2 is FYNNEI. The CDR3 has 12 amino acids. In DNA, the CDR3 is TGTGCCAGCAACAGGGACACCTGGGAGCTGTTTTTT. Encoded protein: CASNRDTWELFF.

This clonotype was recorded a few times. The rearrangement joins TRBV7-2 to TRBJ2-7, with D uncertain. This CDR3 is 14 amino acids long. CDR1 and CDR2 from the germline V gene are SGHTA and FQGNSA. Trimming left V 1 base short and J 4 bases short, with 11 bases between. CDR3 residues: CASSLVAKTYEQYF. The CDR3 region has the DNA TGTGCCAGCAGCTTAGTTGCCAAGACGTACGAGCAGTACTTC.

At least ten counts were recorded for this clonotype. V gene TRBV6-2 or TRBV6-3 combines with J gene TRBJ2-5; D uncertain. CDR1 MNHEY and CDR2 SVGEGT come from the germline V gene. Trimming removed 6 bases at V and 0 bases at J, with 23 bases between. This CDR3 spans 18 amino acids. CDR3 loop: CASSPASWKALHQETQYF. The CDR3 DNA reads as TGTGCCAGCAGCCCCGCGAGTTGGAAGGCCCTCCACCAAGAGACCCAGTACTTC.

The table lists this clonotype with a few counts. This sequence joins TRBV5-4 and TRBJ2-3; TRBD2 agrees at 13 bases. The CDR3 is 16 residues long. Germline CDR1 reads SGHNT; CDR2 reads YYREEE (reference sequence). V shed 3 bases and J 6 bases; nucleotides not matched to a gene: 7. For the CDR3, the DNA is TGTGCCAGCAGCTCCGGTGGACTAGCGGGAGTTGATACGCAGTATTTT. This translates into CASSSGGLAGVDTQYF.

The V call is TRBV12-3 or TRBV12-4, the J call TRBJ1-2; TRBD1 matches at 7 bases. Trimming at V came to 5 bases and at J to 7 bases, leaving 10 bases not matched to a gene. The CDR3 covers 14 residues. The CDR3 here is CASSETTGVGGYTF. The CDR3 region has the DNA TGTGCCAGCAGTGAAACTACAGGGGTCGGTGGCTACACCTTC.

The chain uses TRBV13 and TRBJ1-1; D uncertain. The CDR3 is 15 amino acids. The germline CDR1 and CDR2 sequences are PRHDT and FYEKMQ (reference sequence). The germline V and J ends were trimmed by 3 bases and 6 bases, with 17 bases remaining between them. The CDR3 nucleotides read TGTGCCAGCAGCTTGGGTCACGGGAAAAAACCTGAAGCTTTCTTT. Residues: CASSLGHGKKPEAFF.

The chain carries TRBV10-3 and TRBJ2-3, with a possible D match to TRBD2 (6 bases). Germline CDR1 reads ENHRY; CDR2 reads SYGVKD. This CDR3 has 15 amino acids. With 3 bases removed from V and 2 bases from J, the gap between germline ends came to 12 bases. The CDR3 region has the DNA TGTGCCATCAGTGAAGGAGGGGCAACCACAGATACGCAGTATTTT. It is translated as CAISEGGATTDTQYF.

About this clonotype: Its ends do not fully match the called genes, so a read error is possible. This rearrangement joins TRBV20-1 to TRBJ2-3; no clear D gene. The CDR3 loop spans 10 amino acids. The V gene's germline CDR1 is DFQATT and CDR2 SNEGSKA (reference sequence). CDR3 sequence (DNA): TGCAGTGCTCAACCAGAAACGCAGTATTTT. It codes for CSAQPETQYF.